The 17 T cell receptor beta chains below all came from one sample that was sequenced in a study of cytomegalovirus exposure and HLA in healthy donors. PCR employed 60 Vbeta and 13 Jbeta primers. Data came from immunoSEQ multiplex PCR; TCRdb stores just in-frame clones and leaves some out. This table holds roughly 130,000 clones, about 70% found once. Sequencing input: PBMCs. These receptors originate from a woman aged 55-70 years in good health and CMV-seropositive.

The genes are TRBV5-1 and TRBJ1-5; TRBD1 matches at 9 bases. CDR1 and CDR2 from the germline V gene are SGHRS and YFSETQ. The trim removed 4 bases at V and 3 bases at J, leaving 5 bases unmatched. CDR3 length: 15 residues. In DNA form, the CDR3 reads TGCGCCAGCAGCGTCGGGGACAGGGCCAATCAGCCCCAGCATTTT. As protein: CASSVGDRANQPQHF.

V is TRBV7-2 and J is TRBJ2-5; D unclear. CDR3 length equals 14 residues. The germline CDR1 and CDR2 sequences are SGHTA and FQGNSA. Trimming took off 2 bases at V and 1 base at J, with 8 bases between the two ends. The CDR3 DNA sequence: TGTGCCAGCAGCTTACAGCGAGGCCAAGAGACCCAGTACTTC. Translating it yields CASSLQRGQETQYF.

V usage is TRBV5-1 and J usage is TRBJ1-3; maybe TRBD1 (6 bases). The CDR3 runs 16 residues. Germline CDR1 and CDR2: SGHRS and YFSETQ. V dropped 0 bases and J dropped 2 bases, with 12 bases sitting between them. DNA for the CDR3: TGCGCCAGCAGCTTGGCCCGGGACATAACTGGAAACACCATATATTTT. Translation gives CASSLARDITGNTIYF.

This sequence joins TRBV7-9 and TRBJ2-5; 9 nucleotides agree with TRBD1. The V gene end was trimmed by 5 bases and the J gene end by 1 base; junction bases not matched to a gene: 5. CDR1 SEHNR and CDR2 FQNEAQ come from the germline V gene (reference sequence). The CDR3 length is 15 residues. The CDR3 protein is CASSPLTGGQETQYF. The CDR3 nucleotides read TGTGCCAGCAGCCCCCTGACAGGGGGCCAAGAGACCCAGTACTTC.

The chain is built from TRBV19 and TRBJ1-1, with 7 bases matching TRBD1. Germline V gives CDR1 LNHDA, CDR2 SQIVND (reference sequence). CDR3 length: 16 amino acids. Unmatched junction bases numbered 9, after V lost 4 bases and J lost 1 base. CDR3 in amino acids: CASSTPRQGGNTEAFF. The CDR3 nucleotides are TGTGCCAGTAGTACCCCTCGACAGGGCGGGAACACTGAAGCTTTCTTT.

This chain joins TRBV5-1 and TRBJ1-2, with 7 bases that match TRBD1. The CDR3 runs 14 residues. Germline CDR1 reads SGHRS; CDR2 reads YFSETQ. The V gene end was trimmed by 4 bases and the J gene end by 2 bases; junction bases not matched to a gene: 5. The CDR3 nucleotides read TGCGCCAGCAGCCTAGGGACAGCGAACTATGGCTACACCTTC. Translation gives CASSLGTANYGYTF.

The rearrangement joins TRBV4-1 to TRBJ1-5; no definite D call. Deletions cut 0 bases from V and 3 bases from J, with 9 bases between. The CDR3 spans 15 residues. Germline-derived CDR1 and CDR2 are MGHRA and YSYEKL. The CDR3, as DNA: TGCGCCAGCAGCCAAGAATGGCAAAACAATCAGCCCCAGCATTTT. It translates to CASSQEWQNNQPQHF.

The rearrangement links TRBV19 to TRBJ2-7; D not resolved. This CDR3 contains 13 residues. Germline V CDR1 and CDR2: LNHDA, SQIVND (reference sequence). V was clipped by 1 base and J by 0 bases, with 4 bases between them. In DNA form, the CDR3 reads TGTGCCAGTAGTATAGGGCTCTCCTACGAGCAGTACTTC. Amino acid sequence: CASSIGLSYEQYF. Supplemented by reference TRBV19 and TRBJ2-7, the full variable domain reads DGGITQSPKYLFRKEGQNVTLSCEQNLNHDAMYWYRQDPGQGLRLIYYSQIVNDFQKGDIAEGYSVSREKKESFPLTVTSAQKNPTAFYLCASSIGLSYEQYFGPGTRLTVT.

The chain carries TRBV9 and TRBJ1-3; tentative D call: TRBD1 (5 bases). This CDR3 is 15 amino acids long. Trimming cost V 0 bases and J 0 bases, with 7 bases left between them. Looked up from germline, CDR1 is SGDLS and CDR2 is YYNGEE. Here the CDR3 reads CASSVGQFSGNTIYF. As DNA, the CDR3 is TGTGCCAGCAGCGTAGGACAGTTCTCTGGAAACACCATATATTTT.

The CDR3 nucleotides read TGTGCCAGCAGTACAGATCTTTACGAGCAGTACTTC. Its protein is CASSTDLYEQYF. The V call is TRBV28, the J call TRBJ2-7; D not resolved. From germline, CDR1 is MDHEN and CDR2 SYDVKM. Trimming stripped 5 bases from V and 4 bases from J, with 9 bases between. The CDR3 runs to 12 residues.

The CDR3 is CASSYSSGSYGYTF. As DNA, the CDR3 is TGTGCCAGCAGTTACTCCTCTGGGAGCTATGGCTACACCTTC. The rearrangement uses TRBV6-5 and TRBJ1-2; the D is unclear. Trimming removed 0 bases at V and 4 bases at J, with 9 bases between. The CDR3 contains 14 residues. Looked up from germline, CDR1 is MNHEY and CDR2 is SVGAGI.

The chain joins TRBV27 to TRBJ1-6, with TRBD1 matching over 7 bases. This CDR3 comprises 17 residues. Germline V gene sequence: CDR1 MNHEY, CDR2 SMNVEV (reference sequence). With 0 bases clipped from V and 10 bases from J, the junction kept 12 bases outside the gene matches. The CDR3 loop reads CASSLSPGGSTGSPLHF. In nucleotides, the CDR3 is TGTGCCAGCAGTTTATCCCCGGGAGGGTCGACAGGGTCACCCCTCCACTTT.

The chain joins TRBV10-1 to TRBJ2-3; TRBD2 agrees at 10 bases. The CDR3 loop spans 15 amino acids. Unmatched junction bases numbered 7, after V lost 3 bases and J lost 7 bases. The germline V gene has CDR1 WNHNN and CDR2 SYGVQD (reference sequence). CDR3 in DNA: TGCGCCAGCAGTGATTCTAGCGGGGGCTGGAATACGCAGTATTTT. Translating gives CASSDSSGGWNTQYF.

V is TRBV6-5 and J is TRBJ1-3, with TRBD1 as a possible D gene (5 bases). Germline V gene data show CDR1 as MNHEY and CDR2 as SVGAGI. This CDR3 contains 13 residues. The ends were cut back, 10 bases at V and 9 bases at J, with 19 bases in the middle. CDR3 bases: TGTGCCACCCTTACAGGCCCCGGGGGCACCATATATTTT. Translated: CATLTGPGGTIYF.

This sequence joins TRBV27 and TRBJ1-3, with 7 bases identical to TRBD1. The J segment lost 0 bases and the V segment lost 6 bases, leaving 2 bases of the junction unmatched. CDR3 length: 14 amino acids. From germline, CDR1 is MNHEY and CDR2 SMNVEV (reference sequence). As DNA, the CDR3 is TGTGCCAGCAGCAGGGGGGCCTCTGGAAACACCATATATTTT. This encodes CASSRGASGNTIYF.

In this sample, this clone turned up a few times. The chain combines TRBV7-3 with TRBJ1-1; possible D gene TRBD1, 6 bases. Germline CDR1 and CDR2: SGHTA and FQGTGA. Deletions cut 5 bases from V and 0 bases from J, with 10 bases between. The CDR3 runs to 14 residues. CDR3 bases: TGTGCCAGCAGCGCGACAGGAATGAACACTGAAGCTTTCTTT. This translates into CASSATGMNTEAFF.

V usage is TRBV7-8 and J usage is TRBJ2-7; the D is unclear. CDR1 is SGHVS, CDR2 FQNEAQ, per germline. The CDR3 loop spans 13 amino acids. V lost 2 bases, J lost 6 bases, and 11 bases lay in between. The CDR3 DNA sequence: TGTGCCAGCAGCTTAAACGGGTTTGGCGAGCAGTACTTC. Its protein product is CASSLNGFGEQYF. Variable domain in full (rest from reference TRBV7-8 and TRBJ2-7): GAGVSQSPRYKVAKRGQDVALRCDPISGHVSLFWYQQALGQGPEFLTYFQNEAQLDKSGLPSDRFFAERPEGSVSTLKIQRTQQEDSAVYLCASSLNGFGEQYFGPGTRLTVT.